This T cell receptor (beta chain) was retrieved from a study of control samples from healthy donors and cancer patients. Germline V CDR1 and CDR2: SGHDT, YYEEEE. The ends were cut back, 1 base at V and 1 base at J, with 8 bases in the middle. CDR3 size: 15 residues. Assay used: immunoSEQ multiplex PCR; TCRdb lists only in-frame clones, some missing. The data show under 200,000 clones, about nine tenths seen once. This sequence originates from a woman in her twenties or thirties in good health. V gene TRBV5-6 combines with J gene TRBJ1-4, with unresolved D. The sample taken for sequencing was blood. The DNA of the CDR3 is TGTGCCAGCAGCTTGAGGGTACAAACTAATGAAAAACTGTTTTTT. This translates into CASSLRVQTNEKLFF.